This T cell receptor (beta chain) was recorded in a study of Ad26.COV2.S vaccination and SARS-CoV-2 variants. At the level of the study: Participants got Ad26.COV2.S intramuscularly, once or twice 56 days apart. The study's findings and limits: Vaccinees and placebo recipients showed similar non-spike TCR breadth. Placebo recipients showed lower spike-specific TCR breadth than vaccinees.

Profiled with immunoSEQ multiplex PCR; TCRdb holds only in-frame clones, not every one. The table includes 500,000 or so clones, roughly 87% detected once. The V and J ends lost 1 base and 5 bases respectively, with 6 bases between them. This CDR3 spans 13 amino acids. Germline lookup yields CDR1 SGHTA and CDR2 FQGTGA. As for treatment: around 19 received Ad26.COV2.S at low or high dose, single or two shots; 5 received placebo; per-sample allocation not given. After the first vaccine or placebo injection, samples were drawn on day 63. A word on this clone: No antigen is known for it.

This chain links TRBV7-3 with TRBJ1-5; no definite D call. The sequences come from peripheral blood, collected in a trial of Ad26.COV2.S vaccine versus placebo. The receptor was isolated from a person aged 18-60 years who received the Ad26.COV2.S COVID-19 vaccine or a placebo. Written as DNA, the CDR3 is TGTGCCAGCAGCTTAAGCGGCGATCAGCCCCAGCATTTT. Residues: CASSLSGDQPQHF.